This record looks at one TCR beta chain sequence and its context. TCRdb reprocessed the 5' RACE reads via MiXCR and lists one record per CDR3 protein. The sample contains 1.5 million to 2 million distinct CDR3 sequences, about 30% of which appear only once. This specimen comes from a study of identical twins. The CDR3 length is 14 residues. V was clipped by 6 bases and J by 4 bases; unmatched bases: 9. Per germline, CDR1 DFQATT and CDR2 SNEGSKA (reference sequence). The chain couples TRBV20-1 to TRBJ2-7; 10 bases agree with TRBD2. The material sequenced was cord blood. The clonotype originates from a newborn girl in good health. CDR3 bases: TGCAGTGCCTGGACTAGCGGAGCCATTTACGAGCAGTACTTC. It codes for CSAWTSGAIYEQYF.